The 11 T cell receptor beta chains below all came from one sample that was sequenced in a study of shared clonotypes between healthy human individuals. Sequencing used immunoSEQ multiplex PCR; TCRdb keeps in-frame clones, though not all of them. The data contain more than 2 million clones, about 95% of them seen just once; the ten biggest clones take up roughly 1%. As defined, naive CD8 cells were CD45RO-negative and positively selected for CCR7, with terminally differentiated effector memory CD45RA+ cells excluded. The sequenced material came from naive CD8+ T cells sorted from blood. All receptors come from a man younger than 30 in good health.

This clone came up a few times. DNA for the CDR3: TGTGCCATCAGTGGGACTAGCGGGGGGCCCTACGAGCAGTACTTC. This sequence encodes CAISGTSGGPYEQYF. J is TRBJ2-7 and V is TRBV10-3; 14 nucleotides agree with TRBD2. The CDR3 spans 15 residues. CDR1 ENHRY and CDR2 SYGVKD come from the germline V gene. With 4 bases clipped from V and 2 bases from J, the junction kept 1 base outside the gene matches.

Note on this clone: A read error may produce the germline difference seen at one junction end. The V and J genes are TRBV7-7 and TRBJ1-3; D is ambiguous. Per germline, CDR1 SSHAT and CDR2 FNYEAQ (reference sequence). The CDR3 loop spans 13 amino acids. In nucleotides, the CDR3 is TGTGCTAGCAGCTTATCTCTTGGAAACACCATATATTTT. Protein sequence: CASSLSLGNTIYF.

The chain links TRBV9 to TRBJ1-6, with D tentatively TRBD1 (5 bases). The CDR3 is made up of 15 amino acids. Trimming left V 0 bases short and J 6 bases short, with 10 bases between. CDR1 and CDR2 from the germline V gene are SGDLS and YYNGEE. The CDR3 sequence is CASSVGAGTNSPLHF. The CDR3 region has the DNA TGTGCCAGCAGCGTAGGGGCAGGGACTAATTCACCCCTCCACTTT.

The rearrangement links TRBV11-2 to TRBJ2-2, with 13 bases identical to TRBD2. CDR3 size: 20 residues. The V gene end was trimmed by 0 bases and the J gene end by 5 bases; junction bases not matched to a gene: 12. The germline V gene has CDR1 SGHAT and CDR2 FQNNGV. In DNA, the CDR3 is TGTGCCAGCAGCTTAGAGCTACCGGGACTAGCGGGGCGTCGGACCGGGGAGCTGTTTTTT. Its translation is CASSLELPGLAGRRTGELFF. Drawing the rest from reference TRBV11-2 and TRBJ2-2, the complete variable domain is EAGVAQSPRYKIIEKRQSVAFWCNPISGHATLYWYQQILGQGPKLLIQFQNNGVVDDSQLPKDRFSAERLKGVDSTLKIQPAKLEDSAVYLCASSLELPGLAGRRTGELFFGEGSRLTVL.

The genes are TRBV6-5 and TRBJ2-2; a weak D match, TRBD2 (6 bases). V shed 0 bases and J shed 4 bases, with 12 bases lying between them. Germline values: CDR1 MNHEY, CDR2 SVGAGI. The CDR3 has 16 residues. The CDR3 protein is CASSYSRQGGTGELFF. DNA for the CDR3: TGTGCCAGCAGTTACTCTAGGCAGGGAGGCACCGGGGAGCTGTTTTTT.

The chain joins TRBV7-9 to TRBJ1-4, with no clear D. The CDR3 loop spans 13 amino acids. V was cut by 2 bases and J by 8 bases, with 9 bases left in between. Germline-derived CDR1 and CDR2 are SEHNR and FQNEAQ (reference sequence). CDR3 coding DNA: TGTGCCAGCAGCTTACTCGGGAGGGAAAAACTGTTTTTT. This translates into CASSLLGREKLFF.

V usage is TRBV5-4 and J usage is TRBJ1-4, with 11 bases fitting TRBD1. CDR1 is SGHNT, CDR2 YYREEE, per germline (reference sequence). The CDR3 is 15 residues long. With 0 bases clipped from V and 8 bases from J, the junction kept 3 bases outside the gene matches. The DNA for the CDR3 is TGTGCCAGCAGCTTGGGGACAGGGGGCCGGGAAAAACTGTTTTTT. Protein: CASSLGTGGREKLFF.

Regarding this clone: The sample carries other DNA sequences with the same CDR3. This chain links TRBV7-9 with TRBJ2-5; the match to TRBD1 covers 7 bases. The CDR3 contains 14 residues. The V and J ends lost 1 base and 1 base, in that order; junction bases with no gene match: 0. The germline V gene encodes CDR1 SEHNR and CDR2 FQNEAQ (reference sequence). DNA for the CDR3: TGTGCCAGCAGCTTAGACAGGGGCCAAGAGACCCAGTACTTC. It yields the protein CASSLDRGQETQYF.

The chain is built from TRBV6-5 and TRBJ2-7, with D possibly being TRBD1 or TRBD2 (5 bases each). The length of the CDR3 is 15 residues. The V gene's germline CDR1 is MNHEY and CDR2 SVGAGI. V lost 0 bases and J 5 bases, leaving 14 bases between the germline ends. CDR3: CASSYSKRGVNEQYF. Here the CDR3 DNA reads TGTGCCAGCAGTTACTCAAAAAGGGGAGTCAACGAGCAGTACTTC.

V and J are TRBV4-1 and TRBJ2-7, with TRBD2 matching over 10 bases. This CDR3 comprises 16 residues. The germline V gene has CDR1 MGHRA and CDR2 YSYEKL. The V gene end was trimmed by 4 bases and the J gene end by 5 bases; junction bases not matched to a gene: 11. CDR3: CASSPQDLAGVDEQYF. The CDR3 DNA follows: TGCGCCAGCAGCCCGCAAGACCTAGCGGGAGTAGACGAGCAGTACTTC.

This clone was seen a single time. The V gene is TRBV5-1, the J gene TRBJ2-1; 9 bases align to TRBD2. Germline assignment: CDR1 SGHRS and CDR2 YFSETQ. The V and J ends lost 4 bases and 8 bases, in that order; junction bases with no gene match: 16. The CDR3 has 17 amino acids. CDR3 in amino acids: CASSGPKAGGAHDEQFF. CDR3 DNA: TGCGCCAGCAGCGGGCCTAAAGCGGGGGGCGCGCACGATGAGCAGTTCTTC.